The 26 T cell receptor beta chains given below trace back to one sample, sequenced in a study of T-cell reconstitution after alpha-beta-depleted transplantation in children. Unique molecular identifiers tagged the TCRbeta library. Via MiXCR, TCRdb re-called the PCR reads, giving one row per CDR3 protein. The repertoire holds fewer than 550,000 distinct CDR3 sequences, with approximately 10% as singletons. The sample was PBMCs, mostly from graft donor cells, taken 180 days after TCRalphabeta/CD19-depleted stem cell transplant. These receptor sequences come from a female patient aged 2-10 years who had a stem cell transplant for aplastic anemia, so the T cells may come from the graft donor.

Only a few counts were recorded for this clonotype. V and J are TRBV11-3 and TRBJ2-2; maybe TRBD1 (6 bases). Germline V gives CDR1 SGHNT, CDR2 YENEEA. Trimming removed 0 bases from V and 6 bases from J, with 11 bases in between. The length of the CDR3 is 15 residues. The CDR3 sequence is CASSLDQGFAGELFF. The CDR3 nucleotides are TGTGCCAGCAGCTTAGATCAGGGGTTCGCCGGGGAGCTGTTTTTT.

The chain combines TRBV7-2 with TRBJ2-1, with 7 bases matching TRBD2. Germline V gene data show CDR1 as SGHTA and CDR2 as FQGNSA. The CDR3 runs to 15 residues. J gave up 9 bases and V 7 bases, and 15 bases lay outside the gene matches. The CDR3 DNA sequence: TGTGCCAGCAACGACTACCCCGGGGCTAGCGGTGAGCAGTTCTTC. Translating it yields CASNDYPGASGEQFF.

This clonotype was observed a handful of times. The CDR3 sequence: CASSIFLDSLDEKLFF. As DNA, the CDR3 is TGTGCCAGCAGCATATTTCTGGACAGTTTAGATGAAAAACTGTTTTTT. J is TRBJ1-4 and V is TRBV7-8, with D tentatively TRBD1 (6 bases). V lost 5 bases, J lost 6 bases, and 19 bases lay in between. Germline V gives CDR1 SGHVS, CDR2 FQNEAQ. The CDR3 has 16 amino acids.

The chain couples TRBV5-6 to TRBJ2-7; TRBD1 matches at 7 bases. V was pared by 4 bases and J by 3 bases, with 13 bases of the junction left unmatched. The germline V gene has CDR1 SGHDT and CDR2 YYEEEE. This CDR3 has 16 amino acids. For the CDR3, the DNA is TGTGCCAGCAGCGGTGACTTAACAGGGGTGCTCTACGAGCAGTACTTC. This encodes CASSGDLTGVLYEQYF.

The V gene is TRBV5-1, the J gene TRBJ2-7, with 8 bases identical to TRBD2. The germline gives CDR1 SGHRS, CDR2 YFSETQ. Unmatched junction bases numbered 11, after V lost 5 bases and J lost 1 base. The CDR3 consists of 16 residues. CDR3 DNA sequence: TGCGCCAGCAGAGGTGAGGCTAGCGGGCGATCCTACGAGCAGTACTTC. Residues: CASRGEASGRSYEQYF.

This clonotype occurred a few times. The chain uses TRBV10-2 and TRBJ1-6; the D is unclear. Germline V gene data show CDR1 as WSHSY and CDR2 as SAAADI. Trimming took 3 bases from V and 3 from J, leaving 9 bases between them. The CDR3 totals 15 residues. The CDR3 sequence is CASSDNTLYNSPLHF. The CDR3 region has the DNA TGCGCCAGCAGTGATAACACCCTCTATAATTCACCCCTCCACTTT.

In its sample, this clonotype was seen many times. This rearrangement joins TRBV20-1 to TRBJ2-1; D is tentatively TRBD1 or TRBD2 (5 bases each). Germline V gene sequence: CDR1 DFQATT, CDR2 SNEGSKA (reference sequence). CDR3 size: 15 residues. Trimming shortened V by 5 bases and J by 0 bases, and 14 bases separated the two germline ends. The CDR3 spells CSAVQGGSSYNEQFF. In DNA, the CDR3 is TGCAGTGCTGTCCAGGGTGGGAGCTCCTACAATGAGCAGTTCTTC.

Only a few counts were recorded for this clonotype. This chain uses TRBV6-1 with TRBJ2-1, with D possibly being TRBD2 (6 bases). The V and J ends lost 6 bases and 13 bases respectively, with 19 bases between them. Per the germline V gene, CDR1 is MNHNS and CDR2 is SASEGT. CDR3 length: 13 amino acids. The DNA of the CDR3 is TGTGCCAGCAGGGCCCTCTCCGGGACTTACCAGTTCTTC. Protein: CASRALSGTYQFF.

This clonotype was found a few times. The rearrangement links TRBV6-1 to TRBJ2-5, with D possibly called TRBD1 or TRBD2 (5 bases each). Germline assignment: CDR1 MNHNS and CDR2 SASEGT. CDR3 size: 16 residues. Trimming pared 4 bases from V and 9 bases from J, leaving 24 bases between. The chain's CDR3 is CASSVSGTSFLNAQYF. The CDR3 DNA reads as TGTGCCAGCAGTGTTTCCGGGACCAGCTTCCTCAACGCCCAGTACTTC.

This chain joins TRBV21-1 and TRBJ2-7. TRBV21-1 is classified as a pseudogene. This CDR3 contains 11 residues. DNA of the CDR3: TGTGCCAGCATATCTTCCTACGAGCAGTACGTC. It is translated as CASISSYEQYV.

There are a few counts of this clonotype. This chain uses TRBV7-9 with TRBJ2-6; D is perhaps TRBD1 (5 bases). Germline-derived CDR1 and CDR2 are SEHNR and FQNEAQ (reference sequence). This CDR3 spans 15 amino acids. The germline V and J ends were trimmed by 6 bases and 4 bases, with 13 bases remaining between them. The CDR3 loop reads CASSRQGKGANVLTF. Written as DNA, the CDR3 is TGTGCCAGCAGTCGGCAGGGAAAAGGGGCCAACGTCCTGACTTTC.

This clonotype was recorded at least ten times. The rearrangement joins TRBV6-2 or TRBV6-3 to TRBJ2-4; no clear D. The germline CDR1 and CDR2 sequences are MNHEY and SVGEGT. The CDR3 totals 16 residues. V gave up 5 bases and J gave up 1 base, with 15 bases separating them. CDR3 DNA: TGTGCCAGCAGTCCCAATGGGGTACGGGCCAAAAACATTCAGTACTTC. This encodes CASSPNGVRAKNIQYF.

In its sample, this clonotype was seen a few times. The V call is TRBV5-1, the J call TRBJ1-6; D ambiguous. CDR1 is SGHRS and CDR2 is YFSETQ in the germline V gene. This CDR3 has 12 amino acids. The V and J ends lost 0 bases and 9 bases respectively, with 4 bases between them. The DNA of the CDR3 is TGCGCCAGCAGCTTGGAGGGTTCACCCCTCCACTTT. It specifies CASSLEGSPLHF.

The chain joins TRBV12-3 or TRBV12-4 to TRBJ2-1; TRBD2 aligns across 13 bases. Losses at the gene ends were 7 bases for V and 13 bases for J; bases not matched to a gene: 13. The CDR3 is 15 residues long. CDR3 nucleotide sequence: TGTGCCAGCATCGCGGGACTAGCGGGAACCGCTCTACAGTTCTTC. Translating gives CASIAGLAGTALQFF.

The chain has TRBV12-3 or TRBV12-4 and TRBJ2-7; tentative D call: TRBD2 (5 bases). Trimming removed 5 bases from V and 3 bases from J, with 11 bases in between. The CDR3 consists of 13 residues. CDR3 amino acids: CASSPSGYYEQYV. In DNA, the CDR3 is TGTGCCAGCAGTCCATCGGGGTACTACGAGCAGTACGTC.

The rearrangement joins TRBV7-6 to TRBJ2-1, with 10 bases aligning to TRBD2. There are 17 residues in the CDR3. V dropped 5 bases and J dropped 6; count of bases not matched to a gene: 13. The V gene's germline CDR1 is SGHVS and CDR2 FNYEAQ. The CDR3 sequence is CASSPSWLAGAGNEQFF. The CDR3 nucleotides read TGTGCCAGCAGCCCCTCCTGGCTAGCGGGAGCTGGCAATGAGCAGTTCTTC. Looking up the rest from reference TRBV7-6 and TRBJ2-1 gives the full variable domain: GAGVSQSPRYKVTKRGQDVALRCDPISGHVSLYWYRQALGQGPEFLTYFNYEAQQDKSGLPNDRFSAERPEGSISTLTIQRTEQRDSAMYRCASSPSWLAGAGNEQFFGPGTRLTVL.

V is TRBV4-3 and J is TRBJ2-7; no definite D call. The germline V gene encodes CDR1 LGHNA and CDR2 YSLEER. V lost 0 bases to trimming and J lost 4 bases, with 10 bases between them. The CDR3 is 14 amino acids. For the CDR3, the DNA is TGCGCCAGCAGCCAAGATAGCACGGTTTACGAGCAGTACTTC. Encoded protein: CASSQDSTVYEQYF.

This clonotype was counted only a few times. J is TRBJ2-1 and V is TRBV11-2; D not resolved. CDR1 and CDR2 (germline): SGHAT, FQNNGV. V was shortened by 0 bases and J by 7 bases, with 19 bases between the two germline ends. The CDR3 consists of 17 residues. The DNA for the CDR3 is TGTGCCAGCAGCTTAGATAGGGCGCGACGTGGGATTAATGAGCAGTTCTTC. Translation: CASSLDRARRGINEQFF.

At least ten counts were recorded for this clonotype. V usage is TRBV7-2 and J usage is TRBJ1-6; a weak D match, TRBD1 (5 bases). The CDR3 is 15 residues long. Trimming cost V 5 bases and J 7 bases, with 15 bases left between them. Per germline, CDR1 SGHTA and CDR2 FQGNSA. CDR3: CASSATANSNSPLHF. CDR3 bases: TGTGCCAGCAGCGCGACAGCGAACTCAAATTCACCCCTCCACTTT. Looking up the rest from reference TRBV7-2 and TRBJ1-6 gives the full variable domain: GAGVSQSPSNKVTEKGKDVELRCDPISGHTALYWYRQSLGQGLEFLIYFQGNSAPDKSGLPSDRFSAERTGGSVSTLTIQRTQQEDSAVYLCASSATANSNSPLHFGNGTRLTVT.

This clonotype was detected ten times or more. The rearrangement joins TRBV5-1 to TRBJ2-5, with D perhaps TRBD2 (6 bases). Trimming took 2 bases from V and 3 from J, leaving 17 bases between them. This CDR3 has 16 residues. CDR1 is SGHRS, CDR2 YFSETQ, per germline. In nucleotides, the CDR3 is TGCGCCAGCAGCTTCCCGGGAGACATCCCGGAAGAGACCCAGTACTTC. Amino acid sequence: CASSFPGDIPEETQYF.

There are many counts of this clonotype. The rearrangement joins TRBV29-1 to TRBJ2-7; tentatively, D is TRBD1 or TRBD2 (5 bases each). Germline V CDR1 and CDR2: SQVTM, ANQGSEA. V lost 0 bases and J 1 base, leaving 7 bases between the germline ends. This CDR3 contains 13 residues. The CDR3 DNA reads as TGCAGCGTTGAAGATGAGGGGTCCTACGAGCAGTACGTC. This codes for CSVEDEGSYEQYV.

This clonotype was seen only a few times. The rearrangement uses TRBV25-1 and TRBJ1-1; D remains unclear. The germline V gene has CDR1 MGHDK and CDR2 SYGVNS. The CDR3 is 14 residues long. The V and J ends lost 5 bases and 2 bases respectively, with 12 bases between them. CDR3 sequence (DNA): TGTGCCAGCAGTCCCTTTTGGGGAAACACTGAAGCTTTCTTT. Its translation: CASSPFWGNTEAFF.

The table lists this clonotype with a few counts. This chain joins TRBV7-2 and TRBJ2-3; D gene uncertain. This CDR3 comprises 15 residues. V was cut by 5 bases and J by 2 bases, with 14 bases left in between. Germline lookup yields CDR1 SGHTA and CDR2 FQGNSA. CDR3 bases: TGTGCCAGCAGCCCCCCGTGGTGGGCCACAGATACGCAGTATTTT. It translates to CASSPPWWATDTQYF.

The chain employs TRBV28 and TRBJ2-5; 11 bases fit TRBD2. V lost 7 bases, J lost 5 bases, and 15 bases stayed unmatched. Germline CDR1 MDHEN, CDR2 SYDVKM. The CDR3 loop spans 17 amino acids. For the CDR3, the DNA is TGTGCCAGCAAAACAACTAGCGGGGGATCCGGGTGGGAGACCCAGTACTTC. Translation: CASKTTSGGSGWETQYF.

The gene calls are TRBV12-3 or TRBV12-4 and TRBJ2-4; 7 bases are a match to TRBD2. V was pared by 2 bases and J by 8 bases, with 9 bases of the junction left unmatched. CDR3 length equals 15 residues. The CDR3 DNA reads as TGTGCCAGCAGTTTATTTGGCGGGAGTGGCTACATTCAGTACTTC. Translation: CASSLFGGSGYIQYF.

This clonotype was counted only a few times. V is TRBV11-2 and J is TRBJ2-3; TRBD2 matches at 9 bases. Trimming at V came to 5 bases and at J to 4 bases, leaving 16 bases not matched to a gene. There are 18 residues in the CDR3. The V gene's germline CDR1 is SGHAT and CDR2 FQNNGV. This CDR3 reads CASSIGRWTSAYADTQYF. The CDR3 nucleotides read TGTGCCAGCAGCATCGGACGGTGGACTAGCGCTTACGCAGATACGCAGTATTTT. Based on the CDR3 plus reference TRBV11-2 and TRBJ2-3, the full variable domain is EAGVAQSPRYKIIEKRQSVAFWCNPISGHATLYWYQQILGQGPKLLIQFQNNGVVDDSQLPKDRFSAERLKGVDSTLKIQPAKLEDSAVYLCASSIGRWTSAYADTQYFGPGTRLTVL.